Listed here are 14 T cell receptor beta chains from one sample, sequenced in a study of siplizumab effects on memory and regulatory T cells. Profiled with immunoSEQ multiplex PCR; TCRdb holds only in-frame clones, not every one. The sample gives 100,000 or so clones, 90% to 95% of which show up once; about 0.7% is in the top ten. Sequencing input: Tregs sorted from blood. The receptors derive from a human donor in good health.

The rearrangement joins TRBV11-2 to TRBJ2-2, with D perhaps matching TRBD2 (5 bases). The germline V gene encodes CDR1 SGHAT and CDR2 FQNNGV. This CDR3 spans 17 amino acids. Trimming stripped 7 bases from V and 1 base from J, with 19 bases between. The CDR3: CASTRWLRVWNTGELFF. CDR3 sequence (DNA): TGTGCCAGCACCCGATGGCTGAGGGTTTGGAACACCGGGGAGCTGTTTTTT.

The chain carries TRBV7-2 and TRBJ2-4; D remains unclear. CDR1 and CDR2 (germline): SGHTA, FQGNSA. The CDR3 contains 14 residues. V lost 3 bases and J lost 7, with 13 bases in between. CDR3 bases: TGTGCCAGCAGCTTGGAAATTCTGGGGAACATTCAGTACTTC. Its protein is CASSLEILGNIQYF.

V usage is TRBV6-4 and J usage is TRBJ2-1; 11 bases match TRBD2. J was trimmed by 5 bases and V by 0 bases; bases with no gene match: 6. This CDR3 contains 17 residues. CDR1 and CDR2 from the germline V gene are MRHNA and SNTAGT. The CDR3 DNA is TGTGCCAGCAGTGACTCGAAGGGACTAGCGGCTCACAATGAGCAGTTCTTC. Protein sequence: CASSDSKGLAAHNEQFF.

The CDR3 nucleotides read TGTGCCAGCAGTGGGATAGGGCTCGGGGAGACCCAGTACTTC. It encodes CASSGIGLGETQYF. This chain joins TRBV2 and TRBJ2-5; no clear D gene. CDR3 length: 14 residues. Trimming took 4 bases from V and 5 from J, leaving 14 bases between them. Germline assignment: CDR1 SNHLY and CDR2 FYNNEI.

The V gene is TRBV14, the J gene TRBJ1-4; D remains unclear. This CDR3 is built from 10 residues. Germline V lookup: CDR1 SGHDN, CDR2 FVKESK. Trimming took 6 bases from V and 8 from J, leaving 4 bases between them. The CDR3 coding sequence is TGTGCCAGCAGTCAGGAAAAACTGTTTTTT. Protein sequence: CASSQEKLFF.

The chain is built from TRBV30 and TRBJ2-3; 7 bases are a match to TRBD2. Germline V CDR1 and CDR2: GTSNPN, SVGIG (reference sequence). This CDR3 is 13 amino acids long. The junction had 5 bases not matched to a gene; V was cut back by 7 bases and J by 1 base. Here the CDR3 DNA reads TGTGCCTCATCTCTAGCGGGCACAGATACGCAGTATTTT. Amino acid sequence: CASSLAGTDTQYF.

The gene calls are TRBV2 and TRBJ2-5, with TRBD1 identical over 8 bases. Germline CDR1 SNHLY, CDR2 FYNNEI. V was pared by 6 bases and J by 5 bases, with 11 bases of the junction left unmatched. The CDR3 runs to 15 residues. CDR3: CASSPGQVPWETQYF. CDR3 nucleotides: TGTGCCAGCAGCCCGGGACAGGTGCCCTGGGAGACCCAGTACTTC.

The chain combines TRBV30 with TRBJ1-2; D not resolved. Germline V gene sequence: CDR1 GTSNPN, CDR2 SVGIG (reference sequence). V was pared by 3 bases and J by 4 bases, with 12 bases between. CDR3 length: 13 amino acids. The CDR3 region is CAWREGLPYGYTF. Here the CDR3 DNA reads TGTGCCTGGAGGGAGGGTCTCCCCTATGGCTACACCTTC.

Here the CDR3 reads CATSRLSGRGYEQYF. The CDR3 bases are TGTGCCACCAGCAGACTTAGCGGGAGGGGCTACGAGCAGTACTTC. The V gene is TRBV15, the J gene TRBJ2-7, with TRBD2 identical over 11 bases. The CDR3 is 15 residues long. CDR1 LNHNV and CDR2 YYDKDF come from the germline V gene (reference sequence). With V trimmed by 2 bases and J by 3 bases, 3 bases remained unmatched.

This clone has just one count. The chain has TRBV10-1 and TRBJ2-1, with a tentative D call TRBD2 (7 bases). This CDR3 is 14 amino acids long. The V and J ends lost 5 bases and 0 bases respectively, with 8 bases between them. CDR1 is WNHNN, CDR2 SYGVQD, per germline (reference sequence). In DNA, the CDR3 is TGCGCCAGCAGTCGGGGGGCCTCCTACAATGAGCAGTTCTTC. Its protein product is CASSRGASYNEQFF.

The rearrangement links TRBV6-1 to TRBJ2-7, with D maybe TRBD1 (6 bases). CDR1 is MNHNS and CDR2 is SASEGT in the germline V gene. V gave up 11 bases and J gave up 2 bases, with 16 bases separating them. This CDR3 region has 13 residues. The CDR3 coding sequence is TGTGCCGCCCAGGGGACACCCACCTACGAGCAGTACTTC. As protein: CAAQGTPTYEQYF.

V gene TRBV11-3 combines with J gene TRBJ2-4; the match to TRBD1 covers 10 bases. The CDR3 length is 15 residues. Per germline, CDR1 SGHNT and CDR2 YENEEA. The V segment lost 5 bases and the J segment 7 bases; nucleotides outside the gene matches: 8. Written as DNA, the CDR3 is TGTGCCAGCAGCCCGGGGACAGGGGCAGGGAACATTCAGTACTTC. The encoded protein is CASSPGTGAGNIQYF.

For the CDR3, the DNA is TGTGCCAGCAGCCAGACGGATTATAAGTACGAGCAGTACTTC. Its translation: CASSQTDYKYEQYF. V usage is TRBV7-9 and J usage is TRBJ2-7; D unclear. The CDR3 has 14 residues. V was cut by 5 bases and J by 4 bases, with 15 bases left in between. Looked up from germline, CDR1 is SEHNR and CDR2 is FQNEAQ (reference sequence).

The V call is TRBV20-1, the J call TRBJ2-5, with D unresolved. The CDR3 loop spans 11 amino acids. Deletions cut 5 bases from V and 5 bases from J, with 9 bases between. The germline V gene has CDR1 DFQATT and CDR2 SNEGSKA (reference sequence). In DNA, the CDR3 is TGCAGTGCTCCCCCCTTTGAGACCCAGTACTTC. Translating it yields CSAPPFETQYF.